The text below deals with one T cell receptor beta chain. The sample comes from a study of cytomegalovirus exposure and HLA in healthy donors. It was with 60 Vbeta and 13 Jbeta primers that the PCR ran. Assay: immunoSEQ multiplex PCR; the TCRdb copy retains only in-frame clones and omits some. The table has about 190,000 clones, about 77% seen once. The origin of this receptor is a man aged 25-45 years in good health and CMV-seropositive. Sequenced: PBMCs.

CDR3 bases: TGTGCCAGCAGCAAAGCCCTCATTACAACCCCCCCAGAGACCCAGTACTTC. This sequence encodes CASSKALITTPPETQYF. The chain joins TRBV21-1 to TRBJ2-5; the table's D call, TRBD1, has no DNA check behind it. TRBV21-1 is a recognized pseudogene. The CDR3 is 17 residues long.